A single sample gave rise to the 7 T cell receptor beta chains below, sequenced in a study of T cell responses to AZD1222 COVID-19 vaccine. Some clones are missing from TCRdb's copy, which holds only in-frame ones; the method was immunoSEQ multiplex PCR. The table shows about 45,000 clones, with about four fifths occurring only once. Material: peripheral blood, obtained 28 days after the second dose of the MenACWY control vaccine. These receptors all come from an adult who received the MenACWY meningococcal vaccine as a control.

This clone turned up a few times. J is TRBJ2-3 and V is TRBV4-1; 11 bases line up with TRBD2. J lost 3 bases, V lost 4 bases, and 9 bases had no gene match. The CDR3 totals 17 residues. Germline values: CDR1 MGHRA, CDR2 YSYEKL. The CDR3 region is CASSRIAGGHLTDTQYF. DNA of the CDR3: TGCGCCAGCAGCCGTATAGCGGGGGGGCATCTAACAGATACGCAGTATTTT.

J is TRBJ2-7 and V is TRBV18; tentatively, D is TRBD1 (5 bases). Germline V gene sequence: CDR1 KGHSH, CDR2 LQKENI. The CDR3 has 12 amino acids. Deletions cut 2 bases from V and 3 bases from J, with 5 bases between. The CDR3 region is CASSPDSYEQYV. CDR3 nucleotide sequence: TGTGCCAGCTCACCAGACAGCTACGAGCAGTACGTC.

This clone was observed a handful of times. The chain carries TRBV6-5 and TRBJ1-5; TRBD1 agrees at 7 bases. J was trimmed by 4 bases and V by 4 bases; bases with no gene match: 4. CDR1 and CDR2 (germline): MNHEY, SVGAGI. The CDR3 is made up of 14 amino acids. CDR3 in DNA: TGTGCCAGCAGTTTGGGACAGCTAAATCAGCCCCAGCATTTT. Translated: CASSLGQLNQPQHF.

This clone is termed medium-sized. The CDR3 loop reads CATSARQGSDTEAFF. The CDR3 nucleotides are TGTGCCACCAGCGCCCGACAGGGGAGCGACACTGAAGCTTTCTTT. The rearrangement links TRBV15 to TRBJ1-1; TRBD1 matches at 8 bases. Germline V gene lookup returns CDR1 LNHNV and CDR2 YYDKDF (reference sequence). Trimming took 5 bases from V and 3 from J; bases not matched to a gene: 8. The CDR3 sequence is 15 residues long.

As regards this clone: A junction boundary mismatches the germline segment, possibly from a read error. The chain joins TRBV19 to TRBJ2-1; D unresolved. The CDR3 loop spans 12 amino acids. Germline V gene lookup returns CDR1 LNHDA and CDR2 SQIVND (reference sequence). CDR3 coding DNA: TGTGCCAGTACAAGCTCCTACAACGAGCAGTTCTTC. Protein: CASTSSYNEQFF.

The chain carries TRBV6-5 and TRBJ1-2, with 9 bases lining up with TRBD1. Trimming cost V 6 bases and J 9 bases; bases outside gene matches: 11. Germline V gene sequence: CDR1 MNHEY, CDR2 SVGAGI. This CDR3 has 14 amino acids. For the CDR3, the DNA is TGTGCCAGCAGAGGGACAGGGAATTTTTACAGCTACACCTTC. This gives the protein CASRGTGNFYSYTF.

The chain uses TRBV29-1 and TRBJ2-5; D not resolved. This CDR3 spans 11 amino acids. The germline V gene encodes CDR1 SQVTM and CDR2 ANQGSEA. The germline V and J ends were trimmed by 3 bases and 2 bases, with 4 bases remaining between them. In DNA form, the CDR3 reads TGCAGCGTTGATACACAAGAGACCCAGTACTTC. Its protein product is CSVDTQETQYF.